This TCR beta chain emerged from a study of shared clonotypes between healthy human individuals. Study results and caveats: Among four donors, approximately 5% of naive CD4 clonotypes were found in common.

Comments on this clone: Its cognate antigen is unknown.

The V and J ends lost 5 bases and 2 bases respectively, with 9 bases between them. The germline V gene encodes CDR1 SGHNT and CDR2 YENEEA. There are 13 residues in the CDR3. The donor population consisted of healthy HIV-negative adults with no recent acute infections or vaccinations. Each sample came from a Caucasian adult donor living in Nashville, Tennessee. Deep level was the assay's run setting. Assay used: immunoSEQ multiplex PCR; TCRdb lists only in-frame clones, some missing. The sample has some 900,000 clones, 76% seen once. The chain uses TRBV11-3 and TRBJ2-5; D gene unclear. Sample: memory CD4+ T cells sorted from blood. Subset meaning: CD45RA-negative fraction. The sequence was collected from a man in his late teens or twenties in good health. CDR3 sequence: CASSPARQETQYF. For the CDR3, the DNA is TGTGCCAGCAGCCCCGCCAGGCAAGAGACCCAGTACTTC.